The rows below give T cell receptor beta chains drawn from one sample of a study of low-dose radiotherapy and immunotherapy resistance in tumors. MiXCR, run by TCRdb on the reads, gives a single entry per CDR3 protein. Of 70,000 to 90,000 distinct CDR3 sequences in the sample, 18% were seen once. Sequencing was performed on PBMCs, taken before treatment. The source is a male donor with prostate cancer. Both conserved end residues are part of each CDR3. A D gene is named only where the DNA matches it firmly. Size tells how often a clone was seen (once, few, many) or the class of an expanded clone, and some rows leave it out.

j_call,v_call,d_call,clone_size,cdr3_aa
TRBJ2-5,TRBV6-2/TRBV6-3,-,many,CASEPLGLLQETQYF
TRBJ2-7,TRBV25-1,-,-,CASSESGWGDEQYF
TRBJ2-2,TRBV6-9,TRBD1,-,CASSYATGAVRLTGELFF
TRBJ2-5,TRBV12-3/TRBV12-4,-,-,CASQLRGRETQYF
TRBJ1-1,TRBV9,-,many,CASNEDGGFTEAFF
TRBJ2-7,TRBV29-1,-,many,CSVGERAVSGQYF
TRBJ2-7,TRBV23-1,TRBD1,many,CASSRTGPLSYEQYF
TRBJ2-1,TRBV20-1,TRBD2,-,CSARQTGRGYNEQFF
TRBJ1-5,TRBV19,-,few,CASMEGYSNQPQHF
TRBJ2-7,TRBV6-2/TRBV6-3,TRBD1,many,CASSLTGSGRTTPYEQYF
TRBJ2-4,TRBV6-5,TRBD1,-,CASSAQGASAKNIQYF
TRBJ2-7,TRBV9,-,many,CASSVGGKTYEQYF
TRBJ2-3,TRBV6-6,-,medium-sized,CASSLGGAQDTQYF
TRBJ1-6,TRBV30,TRBD1,few,CAWSPGGYSPLHF
TRBJ1-3,TRBV4-3,-,many,CASSQGGASGNTIYF
TRBJ2-1,TRBV9,-,many,CASSVRQYNEQFF
TRBJ2-7,TRBV12-3/TRBV12-4,-,many,CASSPRVPTDRGYEQYF
TRBJ2-5,TRBV10-2,TRBD2,many,CASLRSGGETQYF
TRBJ2-5,TRBV3-1,-,many,CASSQQETQYF
TRBJ2-1,TRBV7-8,-,many,CASSLRPTGTRSYNEQFF
TRBJ1-2,TRBV11-2,-,many,CASSLNNNYGYTF
TRBJ2-5,TRBV10-1,-,many,CASSEGGGEGTQYF
TRBJ2-2,TRBV6-1,TRBD1,many,CASSPADRGHTGELFF
TRBJ2-1,TRBV7-2,-,many,CASSFGGGPAGNDEQFF
TRBJ2-1,TRBV10-3,TRBD2,many,CAISEGAAGDDNEQFF
TRBJ2-5,TRBV5-4,TRBD2,few,CASSPDSLAGYQETQYF
TRBJ2-3,TRBV15,TRBD2,many,CATSGGGTTDTQYF
TRBJ2-5,TRBV6-1,-,-,CASSYSATGQETQYF
TRBJ2-1,TRBV20-1,TRBD2,many,CSAMTSGGIIF
TRBJ2-1,TRBV7-2,-,many,CASSLRVSYNEQFF
TRBJ2-2,TRBV6-1,-,-,CASGRGWDTGELFF
TRBJ2-2,TRBV27,-,-,CASRPVNTGELFF
TRBJ1-5,TRBV12-3/TRBV12-4,-,-,CASSPGYGSQPQHF
TRBJ1-1,TRBV11-2,-,many,CASSLAGVMNTEAFF
TRBJ2-2,TRBV5-1,TRBD2,few,CASMIGSGSTGELFF
TRBJ1-5,TRBV10-3,TRBD1,many,CAISEGQGNQPQHF
TRBJ2-2,TRBV5-1,-,few,CASSLGTAGTGELFF
TRBJ1-2,TRBV4-1,-,many,CASSQGTSWYGYTF
TRBJ2-7,TRBV6-2/TRBV6-3,TRBD1,many,CASSRDIRTGSYEQYF
TRBJ2-2,TRBV7-9,-,many,CASSYYSTGELFF